This record covers a single T cell receptor beta chain. Authors' processing steps: Amplification from reference gene primers served as the basis for estimated nucleated cell counts. The data were produced by immunoSEQ multiplex PCR, yet TCRdb's version contains in-frame clones alone and is incomplete. The D gene and trimming were derived from the DNA, and the V and J assignments and clone size from that table. Found here are roughly 150,000 clones, 83% of them singletons; the top ten hold roughly a fifth. The data derive from a study of blood T cell repertoires in COVID-19. Study details: The United States, Italy and Spain were the sources of the acute and convalescent COVID-19 samples. T cells, B-cell-depleted T cells, or PBMCs provided the cDNA or gDNA that served as material.

Looked up from germline, CDR1 is LGHNA and CDR2 is YNFKEQ. The trim removed 1 base at V and 5 bases at J, leaving 6 bases unmatched. This CDR3 is built from 15 residues. The chain recombines TRBV4-2 with TRBJ1-2, with 8 bases fitting TRBD1. Sequenced sample: peripheral blood. The source of this sequence is a woman in her 70s who had recovered from COVID-19. The CDR3 bases are TGTGCCAGCAGCCAAGGACAGGGGAAGGAATATGGCTACACCTTC. Residues: CASSQGQGKEYGYTF.